The rows below give T cell receptor beta chains drawn from one sample of a study of cytotoxic CD8 clonotypes in ibrutinib-treated CLL. Assay: immunoSEQ multiplex PCR; the TCRdb copy retains only in-frame clones and omits some. This sample yields approximately 200,000 clones, of which over 55% are seen a single time; around 15% belongs to the top ten. The sequencing used PBMCs, collected after 24 months of ibrutinib treatment. Receptors originate from a human donor with chronic lymphocytic leukemia. Both conserved end residues are part of each CDR3. The D gene is left open where the match is weak. The size entry is marked missing in some rows and otherwise reads once, few, many or a size class.

v_call	j_call	clone_size	d_call	cdr3_aa	cdr3_nt
TRBV9	TRBJ2-2	once	-	CASSPSGQPNTGELFF	TGTGCCAGCAGCCCATCGGGGCAACCGAACACCGGGGAGCTGTTTTTT
TRBV5-1	TRBJ2-6	-	-	CASSPASGANVLTF	TGCGCCAGCAGCCCCGCCTCTGGGGCCAACGTCCTGACTTTC
TRBV6-1	TRBJ2-5	-	TRBD2	CASSWSGAPGETQYF	TGTGCCAGCTCCTGGAGCGGGGCCCCGGGGGAGACCCAGTACTTC
TRBV6-5	TRBJ2-7	-	-	CASSHGLDTYEQYF	TGTGCCAGCAGCCACGGACTCGATACCTACGAGCAGTACTTC
TRBV30	TRBJ2-1	-	TRBD2	CAWSVSVYGSPAGGYNEQFF	TGTGCCTGGAGTGTAAGCGTGTATGGTTCCCCAGCGGGAGGCTACAATGAGCAGTTCTTC
TRBV30	TRBJ2-2	-	-	CAWRPENTGELFF	TGTGCCTGGAGACCCGAAAACACCGGGGAGCTGTTTTTT
TRBV7-9	TRBJ2-7	-	TRBD2	CASSLGTSTHEQYF	TGTGCCAGCAGCTTAGGGACTAGTACGCACGAGCAGTACTTC
TRBV18	TRBJ2-6	-	-	CASPRGSANSGANVLTF	TGTGCCAGCCCCCGTGGTTCGGCAAACTCTGGGGCCAACGTCCTGACTTTC
TRBV16	TRBJ1-1	-	-	CASSSPSNTEAFF	TGTGCCAGCAGCAGCCCGTCGAACACTGAAGCTTTCTTT
TRBV7-3	TRBJ2-3	-	-	CASSLTGPDTQYF	TGTGCCAGCAGCTTGACAGGTCCAGATACGCAGTATTTT
TRBV5-1	TRBJ1-2	few	TRBD1	CASSSPGTGYGYTF	TGCGCCAGCAGCTCACCCGGGACAGGCTATGGCTACACCTTC
TRBV2	TRBJ1-5	-	-	CASSERDLQPQHF	TGTGCCAGCAGTGAACGGGACCTCCAGCCCCAGCATTTT
TRBV7-9	TRBJ2-1	-	-	CASSPRLASYNEQFF	TGTGCCAGCAGCCCCCGGCTAGCGTCCTACAATGAGCAGTTCTTC
TRBV7-3	TRBJ1-2	few	-	CASSLTGVSGYTF	TGTGCCAGCAGCTTAACAGGAGTCAGTGGCTACACCTTC
TRBV30	TRBJ2-7	-	-	CAWSGVGIVAGFYEQYF	TGTGCCTGGAGTGGGGTAGGAATTGTGGCGGGATTCTACGAGCAGTACTTC